Listed here is a single T cell receptor (beta chain). Antigen specificity is unknown. A read error is likely, as this CDR3 ends without the conserved phenylalanine or tryptophan. The data were taken from a study of tumor-infiltrating lymphocytes in primary liver carcinoma. From around 0.5 ug of total RNA, TCR beta-specific cDNA was reverse-transcribed using a constant-region primer. Investigators got TCR beta libraries out of three nested multiplex PCR rounds, done with slightly modified ARM-PCR. TRBV1-TRBV30 forward primers and a C-beta reverse primer were used in the first two PCR rounds, which each ran for 10 cycles. In TCRdb, the multiplex PCR reads were re-called with MiXCR into one record per CDR3 protein. The data hold about 35,000 distinct CDR3 sequences, with around 74% observed a single time. Study results and caveats: Between tumor regions, pairs overlapped more than tumor-adjacent and tumor-blood pairs did. Present in all five tumor regions were only about 7-25% of the top clones.

The CDR3 is 15 residues long. Germline-derived CDR1 and CDR2 are SGHAT and FQNNGV. For each extraction, RNA and DNA were obtained together from about 20-30 mg of unsorted bulk tissue. Patients' primary liver carcinoma was surgically resected. The receptor comes from a man aged 40-49 years with primary liver carcinoma and hepatitis B virus infection. The sample taken for sequencing was liver tumor tissue from sampling region 4. Subset: tumor region T4, right-lateral pole. The chain combines TRBV11-2 with TRBJ1-6, with 8 bases aligning to TRBD1. The CDR3 DNA follows: TGTGCAAGCAGCCTAGGACAGGGAGTGAATTCACCCCTCCACATT. Protein: CASSLGQGVNSPLHI.